This T cell receptor (beta chain) was obtained from a study of T cell repertoires in cytomegalovirus infection. V lost 3 bases and J lost 7; bases outside the gene matches: 8. Per germline, CDR1 SGHTA and CDR2 FQGNSA. The CDR3 is 15 residues long. MiXCR, applied by TCRdb to the reads, yields one record per CDR3 protein. The table has around 740,000 distinct CDR3 sequences, approximately 40% seen once; the top ten hold roughly 2.9%. Study observations and caveats: There were carriers of CMV plus the relevant HLA, and cumulative public TCR beta family frequency identified them.

As concerns this clonotype: Its antigen is not known. This may be a read error: a much more frequent sequence differs by one nucleotide.

Sequencing was done on a sample of PBMCs. This sequence joins TRBV7-2 and TRBJ2-7; 11 nucleotides agree with TRBD2. This sequence originates from a human donor in good health (CMV status not recorded). Some clones in this sample may be carry-over from other donors' samples. Here the CDR3 DNA reads TGTGCCAGCAGCTTGACTAGCGGGGTTCTGGGGGAGCAGTACTTC. Translation: CASSLTSGVLGEQYF. Based on the CDR3 plus reference TRBV7-2 and TRBJ2-7, the full variable domain is GAGVSQSPSNKVTEKGKDVELRCDPISGHTALYWYRQSLGQGLEFLIYFQGNSAPDKSGLPSDRFSAERTGGSVSTLTIQRTQQEDSAVYLCASSLTSGVLGEQYFGPGTRLTVT.